This T cell receptor (beta chain) originates from a study of T cell responses to AZD1222 COVID-19 vaccine. Study summary: The analysis combined second doses at about 4 or about 12 weeks.

This CDR3 is 13 amino acids long. In germline, CDR1 is SGHTA, CDR2 FQGTGA. The germline V and J ends were trimmed by 1 base and 6 bases, with 6 bases remaining between them. As concerns this clone: Antigen: not known.

Whole-study results and caveats: Of the AZD1222 recipients, only six or seven were seropositive at baseline. None of the repertoires were sampled until the peak T cell response had passed.

TCRdb's table, derived via immunoSEQ multiplex PCR, lists solely in-frame clones and lacks some. Among about 96,000 clones listed, 75% to 90% were seen once. The sequencing used peripheral blood, collected on day 0 of AZD1222 vaccination. This clonotype was sampled from an adult in good health. The rearrangement joins TRBV7-3 to TRBJ2-2; the D gene is possibly TRBD2 (5 bases). CDR3 sequence reads: CASSLNSAGELFF. CDR3 nucleotides: TGTGCCAGCAGCTTAAATAGCGCCGGGGAGCTGTTTTTT.